This T cell receptor (delta chain) appears in the sequencing data of a study of human gamma delta and Vdelta1 T cells (dated by TCRdb to 2016 to 2019). Context from the whole study: The study investigated Delta One T cells, Vd1+ gamma-delta T cells, as cytotoxic effectors against acute myeloid leukemia.

The CDR3 contains 19 residues, cysteine and phenylalanine counted. The entry retains the CDR3 DNA only, 57 bases that are in frame from base 1. The germline V gene encodes CDR1 TSWWSYY and CDR2 QGS. V trim: 2 bases; J trim: 2 bases; unmatched bases: 12. Of note for this clone: What this receptor recognizes is not known. Base-call qualities are not available, and no considerably larger clone is one nucleotide away.

Receptor amplification or capture employed PCR. These reads were obtained on an Illumina MiSeq. Via CATT, TCRdb reprocessed the public reads, and rows with identical DNA were then joined. The sample has roughly 4,300 delta-chain clones on record, approximately 24% of them singletons. In total, the top ten clones hold roughly 69% of the sample. The sequenced sample was naive CD27+ Vdelta1 gamma-delta T cells from blood. The TCR comes from a human donor in good health. Recombination linked TRDV1 to TRDJ1, with 12 bases matching TRDD3. CDR3 region: CALGESCLGDTRYTDKLIF. The DNA sequence is TGTGCTCTTGGGGAATCCTGTCTGGGGGATACGCGGTATACCGATAAACTCATCTTT.